This T cell receptor beta chain emerged from a study of cytomegalovirus exposure and HLA in healthy donors. Overall study: From HLA-typed donors, an early data release held about 85 million unique TCRs.

PCR amplification relied on 60 Vbeta primers (plus 13 Jbeta primers). Sequencing used immunoSEQ multiplex PCR; TCRdb keeps in-frame clones, though not all of them. In the table there are under 110,000 clones, 71% of which are singletons. CDR1 SGDLS and CDR2 YYNGEE come from the germline V gene. Losses at the gene ends were 3 bases for V and 6 bases for J; bases not matched to a gene: 5. CDR3 length: 14 residues. This sequence was found in a female donor in good health and CMV-seronegative. The sequenced material came from PBMCs. The V call is TRBV9, the J call TRBJ1-4, with 7 bases matching TRBD1. The CDR3 DNA is TGTGCCAGCAGCGGCCGACAGGGTCATGAAAAACTGTTTTTT. Its translation: CASSGRQGHEKLFF.